Shown below are 30 T cell receptor beta chains from a single sample sequenced in a study of OX40 agonist ivuxolimab in advanced cancers. Assay used: immunoSEQ multiplex PCR; TCRdb lists only in-frame clones, some missing. This table has some 68,000 clones, about 88% appearing once. This specimen consisted of CD4+ or CD8+ T cells sorted from blood, obtained in a trial of the OX40 agonist ivuxolimab. Source of these receptors: an adult with an advanced solid tumor such as melanoma, head and neck, liver or kidney cancer.

This rearrangement joins TRBV7-3 to TRBJ2-3; tentatively, D is TRBD2 (6 bases). The CDR3 totals 15 residues. V shed 1 base and J shed 2 bases, with 10 bases lying between them. CDR1 is SGHTA, CDR2 FQGTGA, per germline. The CDR3 bases are TGTGCCAGCAGCTTAAAACTAGCCGACACAGATACGCAGTATTTT. It is translated as CASSLKLADTDTQYF.

The gene calls are TRBV28 and TRBJ1-2; D is undetermined. The germline V gene encodes CDR1 MDHEN and CDR2 SYDVKM. The CDR3 runs 13 residues. V was pared by 6 bases and J by 2 bases, with 10 bases between. The CDR3 is CASSALLNYGYTF. The CDR3 DNA reads as TGTGCCAGCAGCGCATTGCTGAACTATGGCTACACCTTC.

The chain carries TRBV6-5 and TRBJ1-2; possible D gene TRBD1, 5 bases. The CDR3 length is 13 residues. Looked up from germline, CDR1 is MNHEY and CDR2 is SVGAGI. The V and J ends lost 5 bases and 5 bases respectively, with 12 bases between them. The chain's CDR3 is CASSVDRIYGYTF. The CDR3, as DNA: TGTGCCAGCAGTGTTGACAGAATATATGGCTACACCTTC.

The chain recombines TRBV28 with TRBJ1-4, with a weak D call TRBD1 (6 bases). Germline CDR1 MDHEN, CDR2 SYDVKM. The V end lost 10 bases, the J end lost 4 bases, and 13 bases lay between the germline ends. CDR3 size: 13 residues. CDR3: CAIRGQINEKLFF. In DNA, the CDR3 is TGTGCCATCCGAGGACAGATTAATGAAAAACTGTTTTTT.

The chain joins TRBV5-1 to TRBJ2-5; D remains unclear. The V end lost 0 bases, the J end lost 1 base, and 7 bases lay between the germline ends. The germline V gene encodes CDR1 SGHRS and CDR2 YFSETQ. This CDR3 has 14 amino acids. CDR3: CASSLAVSQETQYF. The CDR3 nucleotides are TGCGCCAGCAGCTTGGCCGTCTCCCAAGAGACCCAGTACTTC.

V gene TRBV18 combines with J gene TRBJ1-3; 8 bases agree with TRBD1. This CDR3 spans 15 amino acids. Germline V gene data show CDR1 as KGHSH and CDR2 as LQKENI. J was trimmed by 0 bases and V by 6 bases; bases with no gene match: 4. CDR3 nucleotide sequence: TGTGCCAGCTCCCGCGGACAGGGCTCTGGAAACACCATATATTTT. Its protein is CASSRGQGSGNTIYF. Variable domain in full (rest from reference TRBV18 and TRBJ1-3): NAGVMQNPRHLVRRRGQEARLRCSPMKGHSHVYWYRQLPEEGLKFMVYLQKENIIDESGMPKERFSAEFPKEGPSILRIQQVVRGDSAAYFCASSRGQGSGNTIYFGEGSWLTVV.

This chain connects TRBV6-4 to TRBJ2-3, with a possible D match to TRBD1 (5 bases). V was clipped by 7 bases and J by 4 bases, with 15 bases between them. CDR3 length equals 14 residues. Germline CDR1 MRHNA, CDR2 SNTAGT. CDR3 region: CASKDTFTADTQYF. CDR3 nucleotide sequence: TGTGCCAGCAAGGACACCTTTACGGCAGATACGCAGTATTTT.

The chain has TRBV28 and TRBJ1-1; D is unclear. V was cut by 5 bases and J by 0 bases, with 13 bases left in between. This CDR3 is built from 15 residues. CDR1 MDHEN and CDR2 SYDVKM come from the germline V gene. This CDR3 reads CASSPPSGMNTEAFF. CDR3 bases: TGTGCCAGCAGTCCCCCATCGGGGATGAACACTGAAGCTTTCTTT.

The V call is TRBV19, the J call TRBJ2-2; 9 bases are shared with TRBD2. The CDR3 covers 18 residues. V dropped 2 bases and J dropped 1; count of bases not matched to a gene: 8. From germline, CDR1 is LNHDA and CDR2 SQIVND (reference sequence). The CDR3 region is CASSIIPPTSGNTGELFF. In nucleotides, the CDR3 is TGTGCCAGTAGTATAATCCCCCCGACTAGCGGGAACACCGGGGAGCTGTTTTTT.

This chain links TRBV19 with TRBJ1-6; the match to TRBD1 covers 9 bases. J was trimmed by 10 bases and V by 7 bases; bases with no gene match: 8. CDR3 length: 14 amino acids. Germline CDR1 reads LNHDA; CDR2 reads SQIVND (reference sequence). The CDR3 region is CASKMDRGRSPLHF. The CDR3 nucleotides read TGTGCCAGTAAAATGGACAGGGGCAGATCACCCCTCCACTTT.

This chain connects TRBV7-2 to TRBJ2-7; tentative D call: TRBD2 (5 bases). The CDR3 consists of 15 residues. V was cut by 5 bases and J by 5 bases, with 19 bases left in between. CDR1 is SGHTA and CDR2 is FQGNSA in the germline V gene. The CDR3 DNA sequence: TGTGCCAGCAGCGTCGGCGCCCGGGGAAGCGACGAGCAGTACTTC. The encoded protein is CASSVGARGSDEQYF. The complete variable domain, with remaining parts taken from reference TRBV7-2 and TRBJ2-7, reads GAGVSQSPSNKVTEKGKDVELRCDPISGHTALYWYRQSLGQGLEFLIYFQGNSAPDKSGLPSDRFSAERTGGSVSTLTIQRTQQEDSAVYLCASSVGARGSDEQYFGPGTRLTVT.

This chain links TRBV7-2 with TRBJ2-1, with TRBD1 as a possible D gene (5 bases). The germline gives CDR1 SGHTA, CDR2 FQGNSA. V shed 2 bases and J shed 5 bases, with 13 bases lying between them. This CDR3 has 15 residues. CDR3 coding DNA: TGTGCCAGCAGCTTAAGCACAGGTAGAAACAATGAGCAGTTCTTC. Amino acids: CASSLSTGRNNEQFF.

Notes on this clone: This CDR3 is also generated by other DNA sequences in the sample. The rearrangement joins TRBV12-2 to TRBJ1-1. TRBV12-2 is assigned pseudogene status. The CDR3 is 16 residues long. CDR3 DNA sequence: TGTGCAAGTCGCCCGCAGGCGGTTCTCATGAACACTGAAGCTTTCTTT. Residues: CASRPQAVLMNTEAFF.

The chain is built from TRBV18 and TRBJ2-7; TRBD1 might be the D (7 bases). Trimming shortened V by 6 bases and J by 3 bases, and 9 bases separated the two germline ends. Germline V gene sequence: CDR1 KGHSH, CDR2 LQKENI. The CDR3 is made up of 12 amino acids. CDR3 DNA: TGTGCCAGCTCCCAGGGGGGCTACGAGCAGTACTTC. It is translated as CASSQGGYEQYF.

The V call is TRBV29-1, the J call TRBJ2-5, with D hard to call. Germline V CDR1 and CDR2: SQVTM, ANQGSEA. V was pared by 4 bases and J by 2 bases, with 5 bases between. This CDR3 is 11 amino acids long. For the CDR3, the DNA is TGCAGCGTTGTCCCGCAAGAGACCCAGTACTTC. This sequence encodes CSVVPQETQYF.

This clone was seen more than once but under ten times. The CDR3 nucleotides read TGTGCCTGGAGTGGCGGGGTCAACACCGGGGAGCTGTTTTTT. Encoded protein: CAWSGGVNTGELFF. The chain couples TRBV30 to TRBJ2-2; maybe TRBD2 (6 bases). Germline V gene sequence: CDR1 GTSNPN, CDR2 SVGIG (reference sequence). V dropped 1 base and J dropped 2 bases, with 8 bases sitting between them. The CDR3 totals 14 residues.

The chain couples TRBV18 to TRBJ2-7; 7 bases fit TRBD2. V shed 3 bases, J shed 3 bases, and the junction held 8 bases outside the gene matches. Germline-derived CDR1 and CDR2 are KGHSH and LQKENI. This CDR3 contains 15 residues. The CDR3 sequence is CASSPASGTNYEQYF. The CDR3 DNA sequence: TGTGCCAGCTCACCCGCGTCGGGGACTAACTACGAGCAGTACTTC.

The V gene is TRBV2, the J gene TRBJ2-1, with 13 bases lining up with TRBD2. The CDR3 runs to 16 residues. The germline V gene has CDR1 SNHLY and CDR2 FYNNEI. J was trimmed by 9 bases and V by 5 bases; bases with no gene match: 10. DNA of the CDR3: TGTGCCAGCAGTCTAAGGACTAGCGGGAGAATAAGTGAGCAGTTCTTC. Encoded protein: CASSLRTSGRISEQFF.

The V and J genes are TRBV2 and TRBJ2-5; D remains unclear. V lost 4 bases and J 0 bases, leaving 6 bases between the germline ends. Germline-derived CDR1 and CDR2 are SNHLY and FYNNEI. The CDR3 covers 13 residues. This CDR3 reads CASSAVYQETQYF. For the CDR3, the DNA is TGTGCCAGCAGTGCTGTGTACCAAGAGACCCAGTACTTC. Full variable domain (missing parts from reference TRBV2 and TRBJ2-5): EPEVTQTPSHQVTQMGQEVILRCVPISNHLYFYWYRQILGQKVEFLVSFYNNEISEKSEIFDDQFSVERPDGSNFTLKIRSTKLEDSAMYFCASSAVYQETQYFGPGTRLLVL.

The V and J genes are TRBV21-1 and TRBJ2-7. TRBV21-1 is classified as a pseudogene. The CDR3 spans 15 residues. CDR3 DNA: TGTGCCAGCAGCAGGGTAGAAAGGCTACGCTACGAGCAGTACTTC. It encodes CASSRVERLRYEQYF.

This clone was observed once. The rearrangement uses TRBV5-4 and TRBJ2-5; D is perhaps TRBD1 (5 bases). Trimming took off 4 bases at V and 3 bases at J, with 10 bases between the two ends. The CDR3 spans 13 residues. Germline loops: CDR1 SGHNT, CDR2 YYREEE (reference sequence). The CDR3 DNA sequence: TGTGCCAGCAGCCGGACATTTAAAGAGACCCAGTACTTC. Its protein product is CASSRTFKETQYF.

V is TRBV30 and J is TRBJ2-3, with D tentatively TRBD2 (6 bases). V was trimmed by 2 bases and J by 2 bases, leaving 11 bases between them. Germline V lookup: CDR1 GTSNPN, CDR2 SVGIG (reference sequence). This CDR3 is built from 14 residues. The CDR3, as DNA: TGTGCCTGGAGTCGGGGGTCTAACACAGATACGCAGTATTTT. As protein: CAWSRGSNTDTQYF.

The chain links TRBV19 to TRBJ2-1; no reliable D call. V lost 4 bases, J lost 2 bases, and 6 bases lay in between. Germline V gene lookup returns CDR1 LNHDA and CDR2 SQIVND (reference sequence). The CDR3 length is 13 residues. The CDR3, as DNA: TGTGCCAGTAGTAGGCTAGCCTACAATGAGCAGTTCTTC. This sequence encodes CASSRLAYNEQFF.

The rearrangement links TRBV7-3 to TRBJ2-7; D is unclear. Germline V gene lookup returns CDR1 SGHTA and CDR2 FQGTGA. The CDR3 consists of 12 residues. Trimming pared 4 bases from V and 9 bases from J, leaving 13 bases between. CDR3 DNA: TGTGCCAGCAGCTCGTCCTCCCTACGGCAGTACTTC. Protein sequence: CASSSSSLRQYF.

Here the CDR3 reads CASSLGGMTGNTIYF. DNA of the CDR3: TGTGCCAGCAGCTTGGGGGGTATGACAGGAAACACCATATATTTT. The rearrangement uses TRBV5-5 and TRBJ1-3; D is unclear. Trimming left V 0 bases short and J 4 bases short, with 11 bases between. CDR3 size: 15 residues. CDR1 and CDR2 (germline): SGHKS, YYEKEE (reference sequence).

The V gene is TRBV7-3, the J gene TRBJ2-5; either TRBD1 or TRBD2 may supply D (5 bases each). Germline CDR1 SGHTA, CDR2 FQGTGA. The V end lost 8 bases, the J end lost 5 bases, and 15 bases lay between the germline ends. This CDR3 has 13 amino acids. In DNA form, the CDR3 reads TGTGCCAGCGGAACTCAGGGCGGGGAGACCCAGTACTTC. Encoded protein: CASGTQGGETQYF.

The V and J genes are TRBV5-8 and TRBJ2-6, with TRBD1 as a possible D gene (5 bases). The germline V and J ends were trimmed by 0 bases and 2 bases, with 9 bases remaining between them. CDR1 SGHTS and CDR2 YDEGEE come from the germline V gene. The CDR3 length is 16 residues. The CDR3 loop is CASSLDRQPGANVLTF. For the CDR3, the DNA is TGTGCCAGCAGCTTGGACAGGCAACCTGGGGCCAACGTCCTGACTTTC.

The gene calls are TRBV27 and TRBJ2-3; D remains unclear. The CDR3 length is 14 residues. The germline V gene encodes CDR1 MNHEY and CDR2 SMNVEV (reference sequence). Deletions cut 1 base from V and 6 bases from J, with 11 bases between. The CDR3 DNA is TGTGCCAGCAGTTTATTAGGGCTAACGGATACGCAGTATTTT. This codes for CASSLLGLTDTQYF.

The chain uses TRBV7-3 and TRBJ2-1, with 10 bases matching TRBD2. Unmatched junction bases numbered 6, after V lost 2 bases and J lost 8 bases. This CDR3 is built from 15 residues. Germline V gives CDR1 SGHTA, CDR2 FQGTGA. The CDR3 spells CASSLGLAGVDEQFF. The CDR3 bases are TGTGCCAGCAGCTTAGGGCTAGCGGGAGTGGATGAGCAGTTCTTC. Full variable domain (rest looked up from reference TRBV7-3 and TRBJ2-1): GAGVSQTPSNKVTEKGKYVELRCDPISGHTALYWYRQSLGQGPEFLIYFQGTGAADDSGLPNDRFFAVRPEGSVSTLKIQRTERGDSAVYLCASSLGLAGVDEQFFGPGTRLTVL.

The V and J genes are TRBV5-8 and TRBJ1-5; D is ambiguous. This CDR3 region has 13 residues. Germline-derived CDR1 and CDR2 are SGHTS and YDEGEE. With 4 bases removed from V and 2 bases from J, the gap between germline ends came to 7 bases. CDR3 sequence (DNA): TGTGCCAGCAGCCAACGGGGCAATCAGCCCCAGCATTTT. Its translation is CASSQRGNQPQHF.